The rows below give T cell receptor beta chains drawn from one sample of a study of blood T cell repertoires in COVID-19. Measured with immunoSEQ multiplex PCR; TCRdb has only the in-frame clones, and not every one. Here the sample spans around 130,000 clones, roughly 80% being singletons. The sample consisted of peripheral blood. The receptors were gathered from an elderly woman with acute or convalescent COVID-19. Both conserved end residues are part of each CDR3. Fields, in order: J gene, clone size, D gene, V gene, CDR3 DNA, CDR3 protein. D genes are given only for firm matches. Clone size, where shown, is once, few, many, or a class for clones that have expanded.

>TRBJ2-1|.|.|TRBV7-7
TGTGCTAGCAGCTTAGACCGGGTAAACTACAATGAGCAGTTCTTC
CASSLDRVNYNEQFF
>TRBJ2-7|.|.|TRBV30
TGTGCCTGGAGTGTACTATCCCCTCGGGAGCAGTACTTC
CAWSVLSPREQYF
>TRBJ2-5|.|.|TRBV2
TGTGCCAGCAGTGGGACAGCCCTGGGATTGCAGACCCAGTACTTC
CASSGTALGLQTQYF
>TRBJ2-1|once|TRBD2|TRBV5-1
TGCGCCAGCAGCTTGGCCCCTAGCGGGGGTTTTTTGGAGCAGTTCTTC
CASSLAPSGGFLEQFF
>TRBJ2-1|.|TRBD1|TRBV25-1
TGTGCCAGCAGAACTGGACAGGCCCCCTACAATGAGCAGTTCTTC
CASRTGQAPYNEQFF
>TRBJ1-2|.|.|TRBV27
TGTGCCAGCAGTCTAAGCGGCTATGGCTACACCTTC
CASSLSGYGYTF
>TRBJ2-1|.|TRBD2|TRBV2
TGTGCCAGCAGTGATGGTCTAGCGGGAGGGAATGAGCAGTTCTTC
CASSDGLAGGNEQFF
>TRBJ1-3|once|.|TRBV14
TGTGCCAGCAGCCAAGTTGGGCCAAACACCATATATTTT
CASSQVGPNTIYF
>TRBJ1-1|.|.|TRBV27
TGTGCCAGCAGTTTCTCAGGGGCCACTGAAGCTTTCTTT
CASSFSGATEAFF
>TRBJ2-7|.|TRBD1|TRBV7-2
TGTGCCAGCAGTTTACTACAGGGGACGGCGTGGGAGCAGTACTTC
CASSLLQGTAWEQYF
>TRBJ1-5|.|TRBD1|TRBV19
TGTGCCAGTAGCCAGCGAGGACAGGGTGGGGTGGGGCCCCAGCATTTT
CASSQRGQGGVGPQHF
>TRBJ2-7|.|TRBD2|TRBV3-1/TRBV3-2
TGTGCCAGCAGCCAGGGGTCTAGCGGGAGGCCTGGAAGAAGGAGGTACTTC
CASSQGSSGRPGRRRYF
>TRBJ2-2|.|TRBD2|TRBV5-1
TGCGCCAGCAGCTTGAGACTAGCGTTTTCGGGCACCGGGGAGCTGTTTTTT
CASSLRLAFSGTGELFF
>TRBJ1-2|.|.|TRBV4-3
TGCGCCAGCAGCCAGAGGGTCTTTACTAACTATGGCTACACCTTC
CASSQRVFTNYGYTF
>TRBJ2-1|.|TRBD2|TRBV10-3
TGTGCCATCAGTGAGTCCAGGACTAGCGGGGGTTACAATGAGCAGTTCTTC
CAISESRTSGGYNEQFF
>TRBJ2-7|.|TRBD1|TRBV5-1
TGCGCCAGCAGCACGGACAGGGTCTACGAGCAGTACTTC
CASSTDRVYEQYF
>TRBJ1-2|.|.|TRBV19
TGTGCCAGTAGTATCTGGCAGGGGTATGGCTACACCTTC
CASSIWQGYGYTF
>TRBJ2-1|.|TRBD2|TRBV24-1
TGTGCCACCAGTGTAGGGCTAGCGGGACCGGATGAGCAGTTCTTC
CATSVGLAGPDEQFF
>TRBJ2-7|.|.|TRBV11-2
TGTGCCAGCAGCCGCTGGGGAGGGGGGGGTTACGAGCAGTACTTC
CASSRWGGGGYEQYF
>TRBJ2-5|.|TRBD2|TRBV11-2
TGTGCCAGCAGCTTAGAACTAGCGGGGAGAGAGACCCAGTACTTC
CASSLELAGRETQYF
>TRBJ2-7|.|TRBD2|TRBV23-1
TGCGCCAGCAGTCAGGCAATAGCGGGAGGGTCGACCTACGAGCAGTACTTC
CASSQAIAGGSTYEQYF
>TRBJ1-5|.|.|TRBV7-8
TGTGCCAGCAGCTTAAGGCCATCTAGTTCCCGCAATCAGCCCCAGCATTTT
CASSLRPSSSRNQPQHF
>TRBJ2-5|.|.|TRBV3-1/TRBV3-2
TGTGCCAGCAACCAAAGGCAACGGGGGCAAGAGACCCAGTACTTC
CASNQRQRGQETQYF
>TRBJ1-1|.|.|TRBV5-1
TGCGCCAGCAGCTTGGGAGACAGGACGACTGAAGCTTTCTTT
CASSLGDRTTEAFF
>TRBJ1-5|.|.|TRBV15
TGTGCCACCAGCGGACTAGGCCGGGACGGTAATCAGCCCCAGCATTTT
CATSGLGRDGNQPQHF
>TRBJ1-2|few|TRBD1|TRBV27
TGTGCCAGCAGTTCAGGGGGAGGCTACACCTTC
CASSSGGGYTF
>TRBJ1-1|.|.|TRBV30
TGTGTGGGGCACGTTAGAGGCACTGAAGCTTTCTTT
CVGHVRGTEAFF
>TRBJ2-7|.|TRBD2|TRBV2
TGTGCCACTAAGGCAGCGGGAAACCACGAGCAGTACTTC
CATKAAGNHEQYF
>TRBJ1-5|.|.|TRBV7-9
TGTGCCAGCAGCTTAGAAACAGGCAGGCCCCAGCATTTT
CASSLETGRPQHF
>TRBJ1-2|.|TRBD1|TRBV19
TGTGCCAGTAGTATTGACGGGACAGGGAAACAATTCGGTGGCTACACCTTC
CASSIDGTGKQFGGYTF
>TRBJ1-1|few|.|TRBV9
TGTGCCAGCAGCCTGGGGGGGAGGAACACTGAAGCTTTCTTT
CASSLGGRNTEAFF
>TRBJ1-1|once|.|TRBV7-9
TGTGCCAGCAGCCCACAACGCCGTTCCACTGAAGCTTTCTTT
CASSPQRRSTEAFF
>TRBJ1-2|.|TRBD1|TRBV7-9
TGTGCCAGCAGGGGAAGTACAGGGGGCCCGTATTGGCATGGCTACACCTTC
CASRGSTGGPYWHGYTF
>TRBJ1-1|.|TRBD1|TRBV10-3
TGTGCCATCAGTGGTCCGGGACAGGGGTCCTTAACAGAAGCTTTCTTT
CAISGPGQGSLTEAFF
>TRBJ2-3|.|TRBD2|TRBV2
TGTGCCAGCAGACCGGGACTAGCGATGAGCACAGATACGCAGTATTTT
CASRPGLAMSTDTQYF
>TRBJ1-3|.|TRBD1|TRBV2
TGTGCCAGCAACAAGGACAGGAGAAACACCATATATTTT
CASNKDRRNTIYF
>TRBJ2-3|once|.|TRBV7-9
TGTGCCAGCAGCCCCCCGGAGGGCGGCTATACGCAGTATTTT
CASSPPEGGYTQYF
>TRBJ1-6|.|TRBD1|TRBV7-2
TGTGCCAGCAGCTTACGGGACAGGGGGCAGAGTTCACCCCTCCACTTT
CASSLRDRGQSSPLHF
>TRBJ1-2|.|.|TRBV2
TGTGCCAGCAGTGAAACAGGCCATAGGGACTATGGCTACACCTTC
CASSETGHRDYGYTF
>TRBJ1-3|.|.|TRBV10-3
TGTGCCATCAAAAACGGAGCTTCTTCTGGAAACACCATATATTTT
CAIKNGASSGNTIYF
>TRBJ2-1|once|.|TRBV6-6
TGTGCCAGCAGTTCCCACAGTCAAACCTACAATGAGCAGTTCTTC
CASSSHSQTYNEQFF
>TRBJ1-3|.|.|TRBV6-6
TGTGCCAGCAGTTCCCCGCAGTACTCTGGAAACACCATATATTTT
CASSSPQYSGNTIYF
>TRBJ2-7|.|.|TRBV2
TGTGCCTACCTATCGGGAGCTGGGGAGCAGTACTTC
CAYLSGAGEQYF
>TRBJ1-1|.|TRBD1|TRBV4-1
TGCGCCAGCAGCCAAGTGGGACAGAGGAACACTGAAGCTTTCTTT
CASSQVGQRNTEAFF
>TRBJ1-1|.|.|TRBV5-1
TGCGCCAGCAGGTCGGGGGGAAGGGACACTGAAGCTTTCTTT
CASRSGGRDTEAFF
>TRBJ2-1|.|.|TRBV3-1/TRBV3-2
TGTGCCAGCAGCCAAGTCGATGAGCAGTTCTTC
CASSQVDEQFF
>TRBJ2-7|.|.|TRBV20-1
TGCAGTGCTAGTCAGGGAATAGGGATTTCCTACGAGCAGTACTTC
CSASQGIGISYEQYF
>TRBJ1-6|.|TRBD1|TRBV9
TGTGCCAGCAGCGCGGGACAGGGCAGGGCACCCCTCCACTTT
CASSAGQGRAPLHF
>TRBJ2-7|.|.|TRBV6-5
TGTGCCAGCAGAACAGACAGGTTCCTCTCCTACGAGCAGTACTTC
CASRTDRFLSYEQYF
>TRBJ2-3|.|TRBD2|TRBV9
TGTGCCAGCAGCGTAAGGGCGGGGGGGCAGTCAGATACGCAGTATTTT
CASSVRAGGQSDTQYF
>TRBJ1-4|.|.|TRBV30
TGTGCCTGGAAGCGAACCCTACCGGAAAAACTGTTTTTT
CAWKRTLPEKLFF
>TRBJ1-4|.|TRBD1|TRBV11-2
TGTGCCAGCAGCTTACGGATCAGGGGGCGCGATGAAAAACTGTTTTTT
CASSLRIRGRDEKLFF
>TRBJ1-2|.|.|TRBV12-3/TRBV12-4
TGTGCCAGCCGTACAGGGTTTTATGGCTACACCTTC
CASRTGFYGYTF
>TRBJ1-1|few|.|TRBV30
TGTGCCTGGAGTTGGCGGGGGACTTACACTGAAGCTTTCTTT
CAWSWRGTYTEAFF
>TRBJ2-1|.|TRBD2|TRBV19
TGTGCCAGTAGTTCTCTAGCGGGAGGCTTCGTGGTTGAGCAGTTCTTC
CASSSLAGGFVVEQFF
>TRBJ2-1|.|.|TRBV5-4
TGTGCCAGCACCCCAGGTAATCCTGGAAACAATGAGCAGTTCTTC
CASTPGNPGNNEQFF
>TRBJ2-3|.|.|TRBV11-3
TGTGCCAGCAGCCCCCGACAGACCCATACGCAGTATTTT
CASSPRQTHTQYF
>TRBJ2-2|.|TRBD1|TRBV11-2
TGTGCCAGCAGCTTCGGGACAGTCGACACCGGGGAGCTGTTTTTT
CASSFGTVDTGELFF
>TRBJ1-6|few|.|TRBV6-2/TRBV6-3
TGTGCCAGCAGTTATTCTGAGGGATTGAGTAATTCACCCCTCCACTTT
CASSYSEGLSNSPLHF